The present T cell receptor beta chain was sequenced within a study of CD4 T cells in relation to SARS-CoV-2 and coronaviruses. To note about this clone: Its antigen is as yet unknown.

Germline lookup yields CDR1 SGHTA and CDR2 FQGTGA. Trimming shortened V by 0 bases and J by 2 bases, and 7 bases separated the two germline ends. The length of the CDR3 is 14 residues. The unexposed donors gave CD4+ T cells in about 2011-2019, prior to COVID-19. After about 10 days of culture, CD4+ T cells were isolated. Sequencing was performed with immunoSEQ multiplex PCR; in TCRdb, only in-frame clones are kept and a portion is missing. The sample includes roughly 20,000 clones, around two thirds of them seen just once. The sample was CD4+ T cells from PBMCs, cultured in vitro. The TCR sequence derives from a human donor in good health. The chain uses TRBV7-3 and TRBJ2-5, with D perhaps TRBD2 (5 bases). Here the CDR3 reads CASSLTGVQETQYF. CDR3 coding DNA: TGTGCCAGCAGCTTAACGGGAGTGCAAGAGACCCAGTACTTC. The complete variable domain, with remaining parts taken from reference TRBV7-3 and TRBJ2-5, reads GAGVSQTPSNKVTEKGKYVELRCDPISGHTALYWYRQSLGQGPEFLIYFQGTGAADDSGLPNDRFFAVRPEGSVSTLKIQRTERGDSAVYLCASSLTGVQETQYFGPGTRLLVL.